The 32 T cell receptor beta chains presented below share a single source sample, sequenced in a study of response to subunit inactivated influenza vaccine. TCRdb itself ran the RT-PCR reads through MiXCR, one entry per CDR3 protein. Among 500,000 or so distinct CDR3 sequences listed, approximately 11% were seen once. This specimen consisted of PBMCs from blood, obtained 45 days after vaccination. These TCRs come from a man between 45 and 60 years old who received an inactivated influenza vaccine.

The chain carries TRBV3-1 and TRBJ1-2, with D unclear. CDR1 and CDR2 from the germline V gene are LGHDT and YNNKEL (reference sequence). Trimming took off 1 base at V and 9 bases at J, with 15 bases between the two ends. CDR3 size: 14 residues. CDR3 region: CASSQVRLSGRYTF. In nucleotides, the CDR3 is TGTGCCAGCAGCCAAGTAAGACTATCCGGTCGCTACACCTTC.

V gene TRBV29-1 combines with J gene TRBJ2-1; possible D gene TRBD1, 5 bases. Germline assignment: CDR1 SQVTM and CDR2 ANQGSEA. Between the trimmed V and J ends, which lost 7 bases and 6 bases, there was a span of 19 bases. There are 14 residues in the CDR3. CDR3 bases: TGCAGCGCTGACCTTCGACAGCCCCGCAATGAGCAGTTCTTC. Translated: CSADLRQPRNEQFF.

V is TRBV20-1 and J is TRBJ2-5; a weak D match, TRBD1 (6 bases). The germline V gene has CDR1 DFQATT and CDR2 SNEGSKA (reference sequence). The CDR3 consists of 15 residues. CDR3 DNA sequence: TGCAGCGCCATAGGGGCAGGGGCCAACCAAGAGACCCAGTACTTC. It codes for CSAIGAGANQETQYF.

This clonotype came up a few times. The chain links TRBV29-1 to TRBJ2-1; D is undetermined. Trimming stripped 3 bases from V and 3 bases from J, with 12 bases between. CDR1 is SQVTM, CDR2 ANQGSEA, per germline. The CDR3 is made up of 14 amino acids. DNA for the CDR3: TGCAGCGTTGAGCACAGAGCTATCTACAATGAGCAGTTCTTC. Amino acids: CSVEHRAIYNEQFF.

This clonotype has a handful of counts. The V and J genes are TRBV4-3 and TRBJ2-7, with 8 bases lining up with TRBD2. CDR1 is LGHNA and CDR2 is YSLEER in the germline V gene. V was clipped by 0 bases and J by 3 bases; unmatched bases: 7. The CDR3 is 16 residues long. In DNA, the CDR3 is TGCGCCAGCAGCCAAGAGATACGGCGGGGGGACTACGAGCAGTACTTC. Residues: CASSQEIRRGDYEQYF.

The chain employs TRBV6-2 or TRBV6-3 and TRBJ2-3, with 8 bases matching TRBD2. The trim removed 5 bases at V and 1 base at J, leaving 8 bases unmatched. The length of the CDR3 is 16 residues. Germline V gives CDR1 MNHEY, CDR2 SVGEGT. The CDR3, as DNA: TGTGCCAGCAGTCCCCCTGGGACTAGTCGCACAGATACGCAGTATTTT. Translated, it gives CASSPPGTSRTDTQYF.

This clonotype was seen a handful of times. The chain has TRBV20-1 and TRBJ2-5, with a weak D call TRBD1 (5 bases). There are 15 residues in the CDR3. Germline CDR1 DFQATT, CDR2 SNEGSKA (reference sequence). Trimming cost V 3 bases and J 0 bases, with 14 bases left between them. In nucleotides, the CDR3 is TGCAGTGCTAGGTCAGACAGATTGTACCAAGAGACCCAGTACTTC. Protein: CSARSDRLYQETQYF.

This clonotype was detected only a few times. The chain joins TRBV9 to TRBJ2-7; the D gene is possibly TRBD1 (6 bases). The CDR3 spans 15 residues. V lost 4 bases to trimming and J lost 0 bases, with 14 bases between them. Per the germline V gene, CDR1 is SGDLS and CDR2 is YYNGEE. The DNA for the CDR3 is TGTGCCAGCAGCACCGGACAGACCAGCTCCTACGAGCAGTACTTC. It yields the protein CASSTGQTSSYEQYF. Drawing the rest from reference TRBV9 and TRBJ2-7, the complete variable domain is DSGVTQTPKHLITATGQRVTLRCSPRSGDLSVYWYQQSLDQGLQFLIQYYNGEERAKGNILERFSAQQFPDLHSELNLSSLELGDSALYFCASSTGQTSSYEQYFGPGTRLTVT.

This clonotype was counted many times. V is TRBV28 and J is TRBJ2-1; the match to TRBD1 covers 7 bases. V shed 7 bases, J shed 6 bases, and the junction held 12 bases outside the gene matches. The CDR3 is 15 amino acids. Germline CDR1 MDHEN, CDR2 SYDVKM. CDR3 region: CASNLVAGGSNEQFF. The CDR3 DNA sequence: TGTGCCAGCAACCTGGTGGCAGGGGGTAGCAATGAGCAGTTCTTC.

This clonotype appeared many times. The rearrangement uses TRBV7-2 and TRBJ2-1; D is possibly TRBD1 (5 bases). Trimming shortened V by 5 bases and J by 3 bases, and 17 bases separated the two germline ends. Germline V gives CDR1 SGHTA, CDR2 FQGNSA. CDR3 size: 16 residues. CDR3 amino acids: CASSPFRQINYNEQFF. The CDR3 DNA is TGTGCCAGCAGCCCTTTCCGACAGATCAACTACAATGAGCAGTTCTTC.

This clonotype came up a few times. The rearrangement joins TRBV6-2 or TRBV6-3 to TRBJ2-3; D might be TRBD2 (5 bases). V was cut by 5 bases and J by 4 bases, with 16 bases left in between. Germline V gene lookup returns CDR1 MNHEY and CDR2 SVGEGT. The length of the CDR3 is 15 residues. Written as DNA, the CDR3 is TGTGCCAGCAGTCTTCTCGAGGGTCCCCCAGATACGCAGTATTTT. Amino acids: CASSLLEGPPDTQYF.

In DNA form, the CDR3 reads TGTGCCAGCACCCAGGATAACGGGGAGCTGTTTTTT. Protein: CASTQDNGELFF. The V call is TRBV5-5, the J call TRBJ2-2; no reliable D call. The V and J ends lost 6 bases and 7 bases respectively, with 10 bases between them. Germline loops: CDR1 SGHKS, CDR2 YYEKEE (reference sequence). CDR3 length: 12 amino acids.

This clonotype occurred a few times. The genes are TRBV29-1 and TRBJ2-5; 8 bases fit TRBD2. Germline V gene data show CDR1 as SQVTM and CDR2 as ANQGSEA. The V gene end was trimmed by 4 bases and the J gene end by 1 base; junction bases not matched to a gene: 11. This CDR3 is built from 16 residues. The CDR3 DNA reads TGCAGCGTTGGACCTCCGAGCGGGAGAGGCCAAGAGACCCAGTACTTC. Translating gives CSVGPPSGRGQETQYF.

This clonotype was recorded many times. The V and J genes are TRBV12-3 or TRBV12-4 and TRBJ1-4, with 8 bases fitting TRBD1. The CDR3 is 14 residues long. V lost 6 bases and J lost 3; bases outside the gene matches: 3. CDR3 in amino acids: CASRKGQANEKLFF. CDR3 DNA: TGTGCCAGCAGAAAGGGACAGGCTAATGAAAAACTGTTTTTT.

The sample holds a few counts of this clonotype. The V gene is TRBV7-3, the J gene TRBJ2-5, with TRBD2 matching 10 bases. V shed 5 bases, J shed 4 bases, and the junction held 22 bases outside the gene matches. CDR1 is SGHTA, CDR2 FQGTGA, per germline. This CDR3 is built from 20 residues. CDR3 nucleotide sequence: TGTGCCAGCAGCAAAAGGTTCACTAGCGGGATACTAAGGAGGGGAGAGACCCAGTACTTC. This gives the protein CASSKRFTSGILRRGETQYF.

This clonotype showed up many times. The rearrangement links TRBV12-3 or TRBV12-4 to TRBJ2-7; 7 bases line up with TRBD1. V was pared by 8 bases and J by 0 bases, with 4 bases of the junction left unmatched. This CDR3 is 13 amino acids long. For the CDR3, the DNA is TGTGCCAGCTCTGGGACAGACTCCTACGAGCAGTACTTC. It codes for CASSGTDSYEQYF.

This clonotype was detected ten times or more. This chain links TRBV30 with TRBJ1-1; tentative D call: TRBD1 (5 bases). The CDR3 runs to 13 residues. V was cut by 0 bases and J by 1 base, with 6 bases left in between. Germline assignment: CDR1 GTSNPN and CDR2 SVGIG (reference sequence). CDR3 in amino acids: CAWSVGGNTEAFF. In nucleotides, the CDR3 is TGTGCCTGGAGTGTGGGGGGGAACACTGAAGCTTTCTTT.

The V and J genes are TRBV20-1 and TRBJ1-2; tentatively, D is TRBD1 (5 bases). Trimming left V 6 bases short and J 4 bases short, with 18 bases between. The CDR3 is 14 residues long. Germline CDR1 and CDR2: DFQATT and SNEGSKA (reference sequence). The CDR3 bases are TGCAGTGCCCCGCTGGGGGGGGAGGGCTATGGCTACACCTTC. Its translation is CSAPLGGEGYGYTF.

This clonotype was seen more than once but under ten times. V is TRBV3-1 and J is TRBJ2-2; possibly TRBD2 for D (5 bases). V was pared by 1 base and J by 0 bases, with 9 bases between. Germline CDR1 and CDR2: LGHDT and YNNKEL (reference sequence). This CDR3 comprises 16 residues. DNA of the CDR3: TGTGCCAGCAGCCAAGGGACGGAGGCGAACACCGGGGAGCTGTTTTTT. The encoded protein is CASSQGTEANTGELFF.

This clonotype was seen more than once but under ten times. The V and J genes are TRBV7-9 and TRBJ1-4; 10 nucleotides align to TRBD1. Germline assignment: CDR1 SEHNR and CDR2 FQNEAQ (reference sequence). CDR3 length: 16 amino acids. Trimming at V came to 5 bases and at J to 4 bases, leaving 7 bases not matched to a gene. The CDR3 nucleotides are TGTGCCAGCAGCACCACGTGGACAGGGGGTAATGAAAAACTGTTTTTT. This translates into CASSTTWTGGNEKLFF.

This clonotype came up a few times. CDR3 nucleotide sequence: TGTGCCAGCAGGACTAGCGGGGTAAATGAGCAGTTCTTC. Its protein is CASRTSGVNEQFF. The rearrangement links TRBV2 to TRBJ2-1; 11 bases fit TRBD2. This CDR3 has 13 residues. Trimming removed 6 bases from V and 7 bases from J; junction bases left unmatched: 2. Germline V gives CDR1 SNHLY, CDR2 FYNNEI.

This rearrangement joins TRBV7-9 to TRBJ2-5, with D perhaps matching TRBD1 (5 bases). The germline V gene has CDR1 SEHNR and CDR2 FQNEAQ (reference sequence). V was trimmed by 3 bases and J by 0 bases, leaving 14 bases between them. The length of the CDR3 is 16 residues. The CDR3: CASSLGQGTYQETQYF. In DNA, the CDR3 is TGTGCCAGCAGCTTGGGGCAGGGAACGTACCAAGAGACCCAGTACTTC. The full variable domain, with the rest looked up from reference TRBV7-9 and TRBJ2-5, is DTGVSQNPRHKITKRGQNVTFRCDPISEHNRLYWYRQTLGQGPEFLTYFQNEAQLEKSRLLSDRFSAERPKGSFSTLEIQRTEQGDSAMYLCASSLGQGTYQETQYFGPGTRLLVL.

V usage is TRBV12-3 or TRBV12-4 and J usage is TRBJ1-5; D gene ambiguous. Trimming removed 6 bases from V and 5 bases from J, with 17 bases in between. The CDR3 totals 15 residues. CDR3 loop: CASSFRHLSDQPQHF. The CDR3, as DNA: TGTGCCAGCAGCTTTAGGCATCTCTCCGATCAGCCCCAGCATTTT.

The chain couples TRBV2 to TRBJ1-5; 10 bases agree with TRBD1. Unmatched junction bases numbered 9, after V lost 4 bases and J lost 0 bases. CDR1 and CDR2 from the germline V gene are SNHLY and FYNNEI. The CDR3 contains 18 residues. The chain's CDR3 is CASSGGTGATYSNQPQHF. CDR3 nucleotides: TGTGCCAGCAGTGGAGGGACAGGGGCCACCTATAGCAATCAGCCCCAGCATTTT.

The V call is TRBV12-3 or TRBV12-4, the J call TRBJ2-1, with 12 bases matching TRBD2. Trimming removed 2 bases from V and 9 bases from J; junction bases left unmatched: 5. The CDR3 consists of 15 residues. CDR3 coding DNA: TGTGCCAGCAGTTTATACCTAGCGGGAGGGGTTGAGCAGTTCTTC. Translated: CASSLYLAGGVEQFF.

The chain recombines TRBV4-3 with TRBJ1-2; a weak D match, TRBD1 (6 bases). The CDR3 loop spans 14 amino acids. Germline CDR1 is LGHNA and CDR2 is YSLEER. The germline V and J ends were trimmed by 3 bases and 1 base, with 9 bases remaining between them. CDR3 amino acids: CASSHRTVNYGYTF. CDR3 coding DNA: TGCGCCAGCAGCCATCGGACAGTTAACTATGGCTACACCTTC.

This clonotype was found many times. The rearrangement uses TRBV2 and TRBJ2-1; 7 nucleotides agree with TRBD1. Germline loops: CDR1 SNHLY, CDR2 FYNNEI. CDR3 length: 12 amino acids. Trimming at V came to 6 bases and at J to 8 bases, leaving 4 bases not matched to a gene. The CDR3 is CASSRQGYEQFF. The CDR3 nucleotides are TGTGCCAGCAGCCGACAGGGTTATGAGCAGTTCTTC.

This sequence joins TRBV7-6 and TRBJ2-1; 15 nucleotides align to TRBD2. Germline assignment: CDR1 SGHVS and CDR2 FNYEAQ. V was clipped by 1 base and J by 0 bases; unmatched bases: 10. CDR3 length equals 21 residues. As DNA, the CDR3 is TGTGCCAGCAGCTTAGGTACACGGACTAGCGGGAGGGAGAGCTCCTACAATGAGCAGTTCTTC. It is translated as CASSLGTRTSGRESSYNEQFF.

This clonotype has a count of ten or more. The chain carries TRBV7-9 and TRBJ1-4, with D unresolved. Between the trimmed V and J ends, which lost 1 base and 6 bases, there was a span of 0 bases. Germline V gene lookup returns CDR1 SEHNR and CDR2 FQNEAQ (reference sequence). CDR3 length: 11 residues. CDR3 DNA: TGTGCCAGCAGCTTAGATGAAAAACTGTTTTTT. It codes for CASSLDEKLFF.

This chain uses TRBV11-2 with TRBJ2-2, with 11 positions matching TRBD2. The CDR3 totals 16 residues. Germline V gene data show CDR1 as SGHAT and CDR2 as FQNNGV. The V and J ends lost 6 bases and 0 bases, in that order; junction bases with no gene match: 3. The CDR3 DNA is TGTGCCAGCAGGCCGACTAGCGGGGCGAACACCGGGGAGCTGTTTTTT. This encodes CASRPTSGANTGELFF.

The rearrangement uses TRBV11-2 and TRBJ1-6; no reliable D call. CDR1 is SGHAT, CDR2 FQNNGV, per germline. V was shortened by 5 bases and J by 4 bases, with 15 bases between the two germline ends. CDR3 length: 16 amino acids. The CDR3 region is CASSRYYTEYNSPLHF. CDR3 nucleotides: TGTGCCAGCAGCCGATATTATACAGAGTATAATTCACCCCTCCACTTT.

V and J are TRBV13 and TRBJ2-2, with 12 bases matching TRBD2. V trimming: 5 bases; J trimming: 3 bases; junction bases outside the gene matches: 4. From germline, CDR1 is PRHDT and CDR2 FYEKMQ (reference sequence). This CDR3 has 16 residues. The CDR3 protein is CASSPGLAGYTGELFF. As DNA, the CDR3 is TGTGCCAGCAGCCCGGGACTAGCGGGTTACACCGGGGAGCTGTTTTTT.